The source of this T cell receptor beta chain is a study of T cell repertoires in cytomegalovirus infection. Study overall: Shared public TCR beta signatures pointed to both CMV infection and a matching HLA type. Findings and limits, study-wide: Identification of carriers of CMV plus the relevant HLA was performed using cumulative public TCR beta family frequency. The ex vivo response was dominated by HLA-C-restricted CMV-specific TCR beta clonotypes.

This clonotype has only a few counts. Its target is unknown. At one boundary the junction diverges from the germline segment, which might be a read error. The length of the CDR3 is 14 residues. TCRdb re-analysed the reads in MiXCR, keeping a single row per CDR3 protein. This sample has 350,000 to 500,000 distinct CDR3 sequences, with under 40% found just once. This chain links TRBV5-3 with TRBJ2-7; D perhaps matches TRBD2 (6 bases). TRBV5-3 is assigned to the ORF class and has an uncertain function. The sequencing sample was made of PBMCs. This receptor was obtained from a human donor in good health (CMV status not recorded). Some clones in this sample may be carry-over from other donors' samples. The CDR3 DNA sequence: TGTGCCAGCAGCTTGGGGGGACTGGCCTACGAGCAGTACTTC. Residues: CASSLGGLAYEQYF.